This TCR beta chain emerged from a study of cytomegalovirus exposure and HLA in healthy donors (dated by TCRdb to the late 2010s). With respect to the entire study: An earlier analysis of about 530 of the donors reported under 300 Gb of sequence data and approximately 120 million unique TCR beta sequences obtained from 150 million to 200 million T cells. In an earlier analysis of a few hundred of the donors, high-throughput TCR beta sequencing was used to judge whether each TCR beta V gene segment behaved as functional or pseudogenic. Along with the roughly 710-subject first cohort, a separate validation cohort of over a hundred different subjects was used. On average, 235,054 unique TCR beta nucleotide sequences were sequenced per donor among 398 genotyped donors of the cohort, with 15% to 20% of those sequences being non-productive. All discovery cohort repertoires had been generated on a single sequencing platform. To predict cytomegalovirus infection status, the study combined high-throughput TCR immunosequencing, statistical association of individual TCRs with disease status, and machine learning. Donor age, sex, ethnicity and CMV serostatus were collected together with the repertoire data. Approximately 300 gigabases of sequencing data and 70 million to 95 million unique TCR sequences made up an early release that covered roughly 670 HLA-typed donors. In a later analysis, previously published TCR beta repertoires from 600 to 850 donors were re-analyzed and high-resolution HLA genotyping was added so that TCR occurrence patterns could be studied. The number of donors typed differed by locus, with about 629-640 for A, B, C, DRB1 and DQB1, roughly 520 for DQA1, 600 to 610 for DPA1, and around 450 for DPB1. The study was designed to test whether signatures of past pathogen exposure could be identified by cataloging public T cell receptors. The T cell repertoires of about 700 subjects were profiled by immunosequencing and related to cytomegalovirus serostatus. The later analysis used no new phenotypic data to find candidate immune exposures, relying instead on TCR beta sequences and their occurrence across donors. Among the roughly 400 genotyped donors, approximately 77% belonged to the genetic ancestry cluster associated with self-reported Caucasian donors. In a later genetic analysis, genome-wide SNP genotypes for about three fifths of the roughly 670 donors were used, and that subset was treated as a discovery cohort. HLA typing included class I and class II loci at four-digit resolution. Several DR-DQ haplotypes were handled as single units for association and clustering because linkage in the cohort was strong. Summary of the overall study and its limitations: In a later genetic analysis, a missense DCLRE1C variant was associated with V-gene and J-gene trimming of TCR beta chains, and the association was replicated in an independent cohort. According to a later analysis, most CMV-associated TCR beta chains appeared to be HLA-restricted, and the HLA associations seemed to be driven largely by CMV exposure. Most TCR sequences were seen in very few donors, while some public TCRs were found in many individuals. In vitro tests confirmed that a few of the cytomegalovirus-associated TCR beta chains recognize cytomegalovirus antigens. A cluster of highly shared sequence variants was judged likely to be a technical artifact of the sequencing pipeline. HLA typing was unavailable for some donors at each locus, so association tests used only the typed subset. Cytomegalovirus status was reported to be diagnosed by the classifier with high specificity and sensitivity in both the original and validation cohorts. About 17 rarely observed V segments, including chromosome 9 orphons, were excluded from the earlier analysis of almost 600 of the donors because counts were too low. In a later analysis, TCR association rates were found to vary across HLA loci, with the most associated TCRs seen for DRB1 alleles and the fewest for HLA-C alleles. Presence/absence analyses assumed roughly uniform sequencing depth across donors, an assumption that may not hold. A further reported finding was that TCR beta sequences accurately predicted the HLA-A and HLA-B alleles for most subjects in the first cohort. The cohort was sequenced for TCR beta chains only, and without alpha or paired-chain data the features that could be detected were limited. Because the 87-base-pair reads could not distinguish some IMGT-functional V segments, including TRBV6-2 and TRBV6-3, those segments were excluded. In a later analysis, HLA-associated TCR beta chains were found to be more clonally expanded and to have lower generation probabilities than equally common non-associated chains. According to a later genetic analysis, donors in an Asian-associated ancestry cluster had fewer N-insertions in productive TCRs than the roughly 670-donor mean. Linkage disequilibrium might explain the correlated functional status among segregating V segments, but an unknown experimental factor could not be excluded. CMV serostatus was the only immune exposure information available for the cohort. Assigning TCR associations to individual alleles was difficult when HLA alleles, especially DR and DQ, strongly co-occurred. In the study, about 150 TCR beta chains were listed as associated with cytomegalovirus. The authors suggested that the approach could potentially be generalized to other disease states and immunological phenotypes. In a later analysis, about 16,000 TCR beta sequences were associated with specific HLA alleles at a false discovery rate of 0.05. In an earlier analysis of some 540 of the donors, most TCR beta V segments appeared in productive rearrangements about 87% or about 30% of the time, broadly matching IMGT annotations. According to a later analysis, parvovirus B19, influenza, CMV and Epstein-Barr virus appeared linked to several top co-occurrence clusters.

Receptor amplification or capture employed the immunoSEQ multiplex PCR assay. A mixture of 60 forward primers for TCR Vbeta segments and 13 reverse primers for TCR Jbeta segments was used in the multiplex PCR. Amplification of the CDR3 region of rearranged TCR beta genes was performed with a multiplex PCR assay on genomic DNA. On the Illumina HiSeq System, the amplified TCR beta libraries were sequenced as 87-base-pair reads. The authors processed their data as follows. A later analysis tallied around 80 million unique TCR beta chains across the 610 or so repertoires, and some 10 million of those chains were shared by two or more donors. A nearest-neighbor algorithm error-corrected the raw reads and collapsed the reads into unique sequences, merging closely related sequences to remove PCR and sequencing errors. CDR3 sequences were aligned to IMGT reference sequences to assign V, D and J gene segments. For a sequence to be retained, a match of at least six nucleotides to both a V gene segment and a J gene segment was required. A rearrangement counted as productive if the CDR3 had no stop codons and remained in frame with V and J, and every other rearrangement counted as non-productive. Following IMGT convention, CDR3 was defined as the stretch from the second conserved V-encoded cysteine to the conserved J-encoded phenylalanine. Sequences without an unambiguous match to a single V gene segment were excluded from the earlier analysis of a few hundred of the donors. An earlier analysis of about 590 of the donors classified V segments as functional when productive rearrangements were above 56.7% and as segregating when the standard deviation between donors was above 5%. A statistical classification framework was built for diagnosing cytomegalovirus status from the catalog of TCR beta chain sequences. A later analysis assigned V and J genes by comparing TCR nucleotide sequences with IMGT/GENE-DB human TR gene sequences. In a later analysis, CDR3 sequences and most-parsimonious VDJ recombination scenarios were assigned using the TCRdist pipeline. In a later analysis, every TCR beta chain was defined by the combination of its CDR3 amino acid sequence and its V-gene family, and reads without a unique V-gene family were dropped. In a later analysis, 450 to 600 highly shared, low-generation-probability nucleotide sequences were removed to address suspected cross-contamination and a sequencing artifact. For each public chain, a later analysis derived a clonal expansion index from normalized ranks of inferred template counts within each repertoire. In a later analysis, generation probabilities were computed with a VDJ recombination model fitted to out-of-frame rearrangements, and the resulting probabilities were checked against IGoR. A later analysis scored TCR-TCR, TCR-HLA and TCR-CMV co-occurrence with hypergeometric tests, applying a repertoire-size bias correction to TCR pairs. A later analysis estimated false discovery rates by permuting HLA or CMV assignments 20 times. A later analysis grouped co-occurring TCRs with DBSCAN, adding TCRdist sequence similarity when clustering within HLA-allele-positive subsets. Repertoires with fewer than 30,000 or more than 120,000 public chains, plus five repertoires with anomalous nucleotide sharing, were excluded from co-occurrence clustering. In its TCRdb copy, this immuneACCESS table keeps in-frame sequences only and misses some clones. Where compared with another copy, unresolved V genes explain less than half of these, and the others have no known cause. The DNA gave D and trimming, while V, J and clone size come from that table. The sample data list approximately 100,000 clones, and roughly 82% of these were observed just once. In total, the top ten clones hold 5% to 7% of the sample.

The germline V gene encodes CDR1 SGHRS and CDR2 YFSETQ. V has 4 bases trimmed and J has 4 bases trimmed; junction bases matching no gene number 7. The CDR3 holds 15 amino acids from the cysteine to the phenylalanine. The DNA shown is the 45-base CDR3, in frame from base 1. The cohort consisted of more than 650 healthy bone marrow donors. Cohort members were all nominally healthy when sampled, although unrecorded immune exposures were likely present. The donor was CMV seropositive and was included in the group of 250 to 300 seropositive cohort members. Each donor provided a peripheral blood sample, and peripheral blood mononuclear cells were used for TCR beta sequencing. The Qiagen DNeasy Blood Extraction Kit was used to extract genomic DNA from the blood cell samples. Comments on this clone: This clone's antigen is unknown. Per-base quality was not reported, and no clone a single base away is much larger than it.

Sequencing was performed on PBMCs. The chain employs TRBV5-1 and TRBJ2-1; TRBD2 lines up with 8 middle nucleotides. The sequence was collected from a woman aged 45-65 years in good health and CMV-seropositive. The CDR3 reads as follows: CASSPSGGPYNEQFF. The bases read TGCGCCAGCAGCCCCAGCGGGGGACCTTACAATGAGCAGTTCTTC.